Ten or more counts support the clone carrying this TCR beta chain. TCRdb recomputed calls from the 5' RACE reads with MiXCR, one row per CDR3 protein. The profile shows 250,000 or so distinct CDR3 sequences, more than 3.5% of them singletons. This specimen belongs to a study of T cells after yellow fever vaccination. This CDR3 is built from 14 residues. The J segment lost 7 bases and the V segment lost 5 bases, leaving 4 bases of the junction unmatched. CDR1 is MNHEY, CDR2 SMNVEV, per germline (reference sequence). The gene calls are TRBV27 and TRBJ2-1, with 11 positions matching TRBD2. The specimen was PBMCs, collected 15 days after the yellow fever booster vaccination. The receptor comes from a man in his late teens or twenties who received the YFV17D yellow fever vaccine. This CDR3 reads CASSVSGGANEQFF. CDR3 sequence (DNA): TGTGCCAGCAGTGTTAGCGGGGGGGCGAATGAGCAGTTCTTC.